This T cell receptor beta chain was observed in a study of T-cell memory formation after mild COVID-19. TCR alpha and TCR beta cDNA libraries carrying sample barcodes and UMIs came from 5'RACE with constant-segment primers. TCRdb passed the 5' RACE reads through MiXCR, listing each CDR3 protein once. The data show 270,000 or so distinct CDR3 sequences, roughly 17% seen once. The CDR3 contains 13 residues. The V end lost 3 bases, the J end lost 5 bases, and 8 bases lay between the germline ends. The germline CDR1 and CDR2 sequences are MDHEN and SYDVKM. As regards this clonotype: The target antigen is unknown.

Study-wide results and caveats: Researchers report contracting CD4+ clones mostly in CM and EM, with CD8+ clones in EMRA. Cross-reactive memory appears to have joined, as suggested by some responding clones showing up in pre-infection memory. CD4/CD8 balance characterized clones contracting day 15 to 85, and CD4+ skew characterized later expanders.

The receptor was derived from a man younger than 35 who had mild COVID-19 (a few samples of this study predate the infection). Cell type and time point are not known. The chain uses TRBV28 and TRBJ2-1; D call uncertain. The sample comprised PBMCs or a T cell subset sorted from them (not recorded which). The CDR3 loop is CASSFLANNEQFF. In DNA form, the CDR3 reads TGTGCCAGCAGTTTCCTGGCTAACAATGAGCAGTTCTTC.